Listed below are T cell receptor beta chains from one sample, sequenced in a study of Graves' ophthalmopathy and Graves' hyperthyroidism. MiXCR was run by TCRdb on the multiplex PCR reads, yielding one entry per CDR3 protein. The sample yields roughly 230,000 distinct CDR3 sequences, roughly 21% seen once. The sequenced sample consisted of peripheral blood. The receptors were sampled from a woman between 45 and 60 years old with Graves' ophthalmopathy. The CDR3 runs from the conserved cysteine through the conserved F or W. A D gene is named only where the DNA matches it firmly. The size entry is marked missing in some rows and otherwise reads once, few, many or a size class.

j_call d_call v_call clone_size cdr3_aa cdr3_nt
TRBJ2-7 NA TRBV6-1 NA CASRHRVGYEQDF TGTGCCAGCCGGCACAGGGTGGGCTACGAGCAGGACTTC
TRBJ1-2 NA TRBV6-1 few CAGLGGGSSNYGYTF TGTGCCGGACTAGGGGGGGGCTCTTCTAACTATGGCTACACCTTC
TRBJ2-2 NA TRBV5-1 many CASSLEGSGELFF TGCGCCAGCAGCTTGGAAGGGTCCGGGGAGCTGTTTTTT
TRBJ2-2 TRBD1 TRBV5-1 NA CASSLRQGTNTGELFF TGCGCCAGCAGCCTACGACAGGGGACGAACACCGGGGAGCTGTTTTTT
TRBJ1-5 TRBD1 TRBV6-1 NA CASRRPGTGHQPQHF TGTGCCAGCAGGCGTCCCGGGACAGGGCATCAGCCCCAGCATTTT
TRBJ2-5 NA TRBV29-1 many CSVVIVGGQETQYF TGCAGCGTTGTAATCGTTGGGGGACAAGAGACCCAGTACTTC
TRBJ2-5 NA TRBV27 many CASRVLERGSETQYF TGTGCCAGCAGGGTTTTAGAAAGGGGTTCAGAGACCCAGTACTTC
TRBJ1-2 TRBD1 TRBV20-1 few CSARDSGGGYTF TGCAGTGCTAGAGATTCAGGGGGTGGCTACACCTTC
TRBJ1-5 TRBD1 TRBV6-1 many CASSEEMTGGQPQHF TGTGCCAGCAGTGAAGAGATGACAGGGGGTCAGCCCCAGCATTTT
TRBJ1-2 NA TRBV30 many CAWTTGNYGYTF TGTGCCTGGACCACAGGGAACTATGGCTACACCTTC
TRBJ2-3 NA TRBV5-1 many CASTNWDGSDTQYF TGCGCCAGCACCAATTGGGACGGATCGGATACGCAGTATTTT
TRBJ2-5 NA TRBV5-1 many CASSHAGPQETQYF TGCGCCAGCAGCCACGCGGGACCCCAAGAGACCCAGTACTTC
TRBJ1-1 NA TRBV29-1 NA CSGTETSMNTEAFF TGCAGCGGCACGGAGACCTCCATGAACACTGAAGCTTTCTTT
TRBJ2-2 TRBD1 TRBV6-4 NA CASSDGTGGFVGELFF TGTGCCAGCAGTGACGGGACAGGGGGATTCGTCGGGGAGCTGTTTTTT
TRBJ2-5 NA TRBV29-1 many CSVDRQETQYF TGCAGCGTTGACAGGCAAGAGACCCAGTACTTC
TRBJ1-1 NA TRBV30 once CAWSRSRQDTEAFF TGTGCCTGGAGTCGGAGTCGTCAGGACACTGAAGCTTTCTTT
TRBJ2-4 NA TRBV2 many CASSTGHSFVAKNIQYF TGTGCCAGCAGTACGGGACATTCTTTTGTAGCCAAAAACATTCAGTACTTC
TRBJ2-7 NA TRBV3-1 NA CASSPHRARGEQYF TGTGCCAGCAGCCCCCACAGGGCGCGGGGCGAGCAGTACTTC
TRBJ1-1 TRBD1 TRBV5-1 few CASSLAGTGLNTEAFF TGCGCCAGCAGCTTGGCCGGGACAGGGTTGAACACTGAAGCTTTCTTT
TRBJ1-2 NA TRBV6-2/TRBV6-3 NA CASSYGEGQANYGYTF TGTGCCAGCAGTTACGGAGAGGGGCAGGCCAACTATGGCTACACCTTC
TRBJ1-2 NA TRBV12-3/TRBV12-4 many CASSGWGGAGHGYTF TGTGCCAGCAGTGGGTGGGGGGGCGCAGGTCATGGCTACACCTTC
TRBJ1-2 NA TRBV5-1 many CASSLEGDYGYTF TGCGCCAGCAGCTTGGAAGGGGACTATGGCTACACCTTC
TRBJ1-2 NA TRBV6-1 NA CASNIGDTNYGYTF TGTGCCAGCAACATCGGGGACACTAACTATGGCTACACCTTC
TRBJ2-2 NA TRBV19 many CASSSPLSGWNTGELFF TGTGCCAGTAGCTCGCCTTTGAGCGGGTGGAACACCGGGGAGCTGTTTTTT
TRBJ2-4 NA TRBV7-9 many CASRAGAAKNIQYF TGTGCCAGCAGAGCCGGAGCGGCCAAAAACATTCAGTACTTC
TRBJ1-2 NA TRBV10-3 many CAIQENYGYTF TGTGCCATCCAGGAAAACTATGGCTACACCTTC
TRBJ1-6 NA TRBV6-1 few CASIAGRNNSPLHF TGTGCCAGCATCGCGGGCCGTAATAATTCACCCCTCCACTTT
TRBJ1-1 NA TRBV11-2 few CASSQQQGNTEAFF TGTGCCAGCAGCCAACAACAGGGGAACACTGAAGCTTTCTTT
TRBJ1-1 NA TRBV28 many CASNLWGGTEAFF TGTGCCAGCAACTTGTGGGGGGGGACTGAAGCTTTCTTT
TRBJ2-7 NA TRBV7-3 NA CASSRRGGRQIYEQYF TGTGCCAGCAGCCGCAGGGGGGGGAGGCAGATCTACGAGCAGTACTTC
TRBJ2-7 TRBD2 TRBV6-1 few CASTRAGGPYEQYF TGTGCCAGCACCAGGGCGGGAGGGCCGTACGAGCAGTACTTC
TRBJ2-4 NA TRBV5-5 many CASSYDQGGNIQYF TGTGCCAGCAGCTATGACCAGGGGGGAAACATTCAGTACTTC
TRBJ2-4 NA TRBV12-3/TRBV12-4 many CASSLRGFQNIQYF TGTGCCAGCAGTTTAAGGGGCTTCCAAAACATTCAGTACTTC
TRBJ2-5 NA TRBV6-5 many CASSYGSRPGETQYF TGTGCCAGCAGTTACGGTTCTAGACCGGGGGAGACCCAGTACTTC
TRBJ2-5 TRBD2 TRBV20-1 many CSATPSGPGQETQYF TGCAGTGCTACCCCTAGCGGGCCAGGCCAAGAGACCCAGTACTTC
TRBJ2-7 NA TRBV6-5 many CASSRPRGEQYF TGTGCCAGCAGTAGACCAAGAGGCGAGCAGTACTTC
TRBJ2-7 NA TRBV6-1 many CASSPKEVYEQYF TGTGCCAGTTCCCCAAAAGAAGTCTACGAGCAGTACTTC
TRBJ2-7 NA TRBV12-3/TRBV12-4 many CASSLGGSSYEQYF TGTGCCAGCAGCTTGGGCGGGTCCTCCTACGAGCAGTACTTC
TRBJ2-2 TRBD1 TRBV29-1 few CSVEGTGGTGELFF TGCAGCGTTGAGGGGACAGGGGGCACCGGGGAGCTGTTTTTT
TRBJ2-5 NA TRBV11-3 few CASSSGQIAQETQYF TGTGCCAGCAGCTCCGGACAGATTGCTCAAGAGACCCAGTACTTC
TRBJ1-6 NA TRBV30 few CAWRVTGTAYPNSPLHF TGTGCCTGGAGAGTAACGGGGACCGCCTATCCCAATTCACCCCTCCACTTT
TRBJ1-2 NA TRBV6-5 many CASSYSPGGNYGYTF TGTGCCAGCAGTTACTCTCCTGGCGGCAACTATGGCTACACCTTC
TRBJ1-2 NA TRBV2 NA CASRGPQGNGYTF TGTGCCAGCAGGGGCCCTCAGGGGAATGGCTACACCTTC
TRBJ2-7 TRBD2 TRBV7-9 many CASSLTSGSHEQYF TGTGCCAGCAGCTTGACTAGCGGGAGCCACGAGCAGTACTTC
TRBJ1-1 NA TRBV20-1 many CSADLRTANTEAFF TGCAGTGCTGACCTAAGGACAGCTAACACTGAAGCTTTCTTT
TRBJ1-5 NA TRBV6-2/TRBV6-3 once CASSYPRQGNQPQHF TGTGCCAGCAGTTACCCAAGACAGGGCAATCAGCCCCAGCATTTT
TRBJ2-6 NA TRBV18 few CASSPAKGGAGANVLTF TGTGCCAGCTCACCAGCGAAGGGGGGAGCTGGGGCCAACGTCCTGACTTTC
TRBJ1-2 TRBD1 TRBV24-1 many CATSISIATGEGYTF TGTGCCACCAGTATATCCATCGCGACAGGGGAGGGCTACACCTTC
TRBJ2-7 NA TRBV19 many CASRKSTNGYEQYF TGTGCCAGTAGAAAATCGACAAACGGCTACGAGCAGTACTTC
TRBJ1-5 NA TRBV2 NA CASSQRSVQPQHF TGTGCCAGCAGTCAAAGGTCCGTACAGCCCCAGCATTTT
TRBJ2-7 NA TRBV4-2 many CASSPMSLSSYEQYF TGTGCCAGCAGCCCAATGTCCCTAAGCTCCTACGAGCAGTACTTC
TRBJ1-4 NA TRBV6-1 many CASLPGANEKLFF TGTGCCAGTCTTCCAGGTGCTAATGAAAAACTGTTTTTT
TRBJ2-2 NA TRBV29-1 many CSVGFRGTGELFF TGCAGCGTTGGGTTCAGGGGTACCGGGGAGCTGTTTTTT
TRBJ1-6 NA TRBV7-9 many CASSPAGGFPHF TGTGCCAGCAGCCCGGCGGGGGGATTTCCCCACTTT
TRBJ2-7 NA TRBV29-1 few CSVEEVGHQDKQYF TGCAGCGTTGAAGAGGTTGGGCACCAAGACAAGCAGTACTTC
TRBJ2-5 NA TRBV7-6 many CASSLVRAQTQYF TGTGCCAGCAGCTTAGTCAGGGCCCAAACCCAGTACTTC
TRBJ2-7 TRBD1 TRBV10-3 many CAISGQGAYEQYF TGTGCCATCAGTGGACAGGGAGCCTACGAGCAGTACTTC
TRBJ2-5 TRBD2 TRBV6-2/TRBV6-3 NA CASSPTRTSGRARGGETQYF TGTGCCAGCAGCCCTACAAGGACTAGCGGGAGGGCCAGGGGCGGAGAGACCCAGTACTTC
TRBJ2-7 NA TRBV7-9 NA CASSLAGLQYEQYF TGTGCCAGCAGCTTAGCGGGACTTCAATACGAGCAGTACTTC